A selection of T cell receptor beta chains follows, all from one sample in a study of T-cell reconstitution after alpha-beta-depleted transplantation in children. A single record per CDR3 protein comes from TCRdb applying MiXCR to the PCR reads. The data show about 200,000 distinct CDR3 sequences, with around 7% seen just once and 5% to 6.5% held by the top ten. The sequencing here drew on PBMCs, taken before TCRalphabeta/CD19-depleted stem cell transplant. These receptors all come from a boy between 2 and 10 years old with acute lymphoblastic leukemia, due to receive a stem cell transplant. CDR3s include the opening cysteine and the closing phenylalanine or tryptophan. Each record gives: V gene, J gene, D gene, clone size, CDR3 protein, CDR3 DNA. D genes are given only for firm matches. Size tells how often a clone was seen (once, few, many) or the class of an expanded clone, and some rows leave it out.

TRBV13	TRBJ2-7	.	many	CASSNDRLGYEQYF	TGTGCCAGCAGCAACGACAGGTTGGGATACGAGCAGTACTTC
TRBV15	TRBJ1-1	.	many	CATSRDFSQNTEAFF	TGTGCCACCAGCAGAGATTTTTCACAGAACACTGAAGCTTTCTTT
TRBV20-1	TRBJ2-7	TRBD1	many	CSARYRTGTSGEQYF	TGCAGTGCTAGATATCGGACAGGGACTTCGGGAGAGCAGTACTTC
TRBV28	TRBJ1-1	.	few	CASLTGNTEAFF	TGTGCCAGCCTCACAGGTAACACTGAAGCTTTCTTT
TRBV27	TRBJ2-7	.	many	CASRSDRDGVLSEQYF	TGTGCCAGCAGATCCGACCGGGACGGGGTCTTAAGCGAGCAGTACTTC
TRBV20-1	TRBJ2-1	TRBD1	many	CSARDRIAGTGDYNEQFF	TGCAGTGCTAGAGATCGGATTGCGGGGACAGGAGATTACAATGAGCAGTTCTTC
TRBV28	TRBJ1-1	.	few	CASTWTENTEAFF	TGTGCCAGCACCTGGACGGAGAACACTGAAGCTTTCTTT
TRBV7-9	TRBJ2-7	.	many	CASSSPQGTKNEQYF	TGTGCCAGCAGCTCGCCTCAGGGAACGAAGAACGAGCAGTACTTC
TRBV20-1	TRBJ2-3	.	many	CSARDPTDTQYF	TGCAGTGCTAGAGATCCTACAGATACGCAGTATTTT
TRBV6-5	TRBJ2-7	TRBD1	many	CASSFSGTGGGEQYF	TGTGCCAGCAGTTTCTCCGGGACAGGGGGTGGCGAGCAGTACTTC
TRBV3-1	TRBJ2-5	.	many	CASSRRVQQETQYF	TGTGCCAGCAGCCGCCGGGTACAACAAGAGACCCAGTACTTC
TRBV15	TRBJ2-5	.	.	CATSRDLEETQYF	TGTGCCACCAGCAGAGACTTGGAAGAGACCCAGTACTTC
TRBV5-1	TRBJ1-2	TRBD1	many	CASSPGGGYTF	TGCGCCAGCAGCCCAGGGGGGGGCTACACCTTC
TRBV5-1	TRBJ2-3	.	many	CASSLEREDTQYF	TGCGCCAGCAGCTTGGAGAGGGAAGATACGCAGTATTTT
TRBV4-3	TRBJ1-4	TRBD1	many	CASSQKPGQGNEKLFF	TGCGCCAGCAGCCAAAAACCGGGACAGGGTAATGAAAAACTGTTTTTT
TRBV28	TRBJ2-5	TRBD1	many	CASSLWAGGKETQYF	TGTGCCAGCAGTTTATGGGCAGGGGGTAAAGAGACCCAGTACTTC
TRBV10-3	TRBJ2-3	TRBD2	many	CATTSGSTDTQYF	TGTGCCACGACTAGCGGGAGTACAGATACGCAGTATTTT
TRBV20-1	TRBJ2-7	.	many	CSAVSGFSYEQYF	TGCAGTGCTGTTAGCGGATTTTCCTACGAGCAGTACTTC
TRBV3-1	TRBJ2-3	TRBD2	few	CASSQGLAGAGDTQYF	TGTGCCAGCAGCCAGGGACTAGCGGGGGCCGGGGATACGCAGTATTTT
TRBV12-3/TRBV12-4	TRBJ2-6	TRBD2	many	CASKTSGGSSGANVLTF	TGTGCCAGCAAAACTAGCGGGGGCAGCTCTGGGGCCAACGTCCTGACTTTC
TRBV20-1	TRBJ1-4	.	many	CSARRGVVEKLFF	TGCAGTGCTAGGAGGGGTGTAGTTGAAAAACTGTTTTTT
TRBV28	TRBJ2-1	.	many	CASSSPGTLMGNEQFF	TGTGCCAGCAGTTCCCCAGGGACCCTGATGGGGAATGAGCAGTTCTTC
TRBV27	TRBJ1-1	.	.	CASSRVGDTEAFF	TGTGCCAGCAGCAGGGTGGGGGACACTGAAGCTTTCTTT
TRBV29-1	TRBJ2-1	TRBD2	medium-sized	CSALRVSGSIKSGYNEQFF	TGCAGCGCCCTGCGGGTTAGCGGGAGTATTAAGAGTGGCTACAATGAGCAGTTCTTC
TRBV5-1	TRBJ2-6	.	many	CASSTANSGANVLTF	TGCGCCAGCAGCACCGCTAACTCTGGGGCCAACGTCCTGACTTTC
TRBV7-8	TRBJ1-6	.	few	CASSSRFQGIGSPLHF	TGTGCCAGCAGCTCGCGATTTCAGGGGATCGGCTCACCCCTCCACTTT
TRBV20-1	TRBJ1-2	.	.	CSAHDTLQTVYGYTF	TGCAGTGCTCATGACACGTTGCAAACCGTCTATGGCTACACCTTC
TRBV6-5	TRBJ2-1	.	.	CASSYLAGNEQFF	TGTGCCAGCAGTTACCTCGCGGGGAATGAGCAGTTCTTC
TRBV2	TRBJ2-5	.	.	CASSDERARTQYF	TGTGCCAGCAGTGATGAGCGGGCCCGGACCCAGTACTTC
TRBV5-1	TRBJ1-2	TRBD1	few	CASGDRKNNYGYTF	TGCGCCAGTGGGGACAGGAAAAACAACTATGGCTACACCTTC
TRBV28	TRBJ1-1	.	many	CASANPNTEAFF	TGTGCCAGCGCTAACCCGAACACTGAAGCTTTCTTT
TRBV3-1	TRBJ2-4	.	many	CASSHINIQYF	TGTGCCAGCAGCCATATAAACATTCAGTACTTC
TRBV3-1	TRBJ2-1	.	many	CASSQFGAGLGSYNEQFF	TGTGCCAGCAGCCAGTTCGGGGCCGGACTGGGCTCCTACAATGAGCAGTTCTTC
TRBV5-1	TRBJ2-7	TRBD1	many	CASRKEDRVGEQYF	TGCGCCAGCAGGAAGGAGGACAGGGTTGGAGAGCAGTACTTC
TRBV7-2	TRBJ2-7	.	many	CASSVQGSSYEQYF	TGTGCCAGCAGCGTCCAGGGCAGCTCCTACGAGCAGTACTTC
TRBV28	TRBJ2-1	TRBD2	many	CASSLSSSGRYEQFF	TGTGCCAGCAGTTTATCCTCTAGCGGGAGATATGAGCAGTTCTTC
TRBV7-2	TRBJ1-2	.	few	CASSLEGDLNYGYTF	TGTGCCAGCAGCTTAGAGGGCGACTTAAACTATGGCTACACCTTC
TRBV5-6	TRBJ1-1	.	many	CASSLVGGMNTEAFF	TGTGCCAGCAGCTTGGTCGGGGGGATGAACACTGAAGCTTTCTTT
TRBV28	TRBJ1-2	TRBD1	many	CASTPPGQGYGYTF	TGTGCCAGCACCCCTCCGGGACAGGGCTATGGCTACACCTTC
TRBV30	TRBJ2-5	.	few	CAWDYASGTQYF	TGTGCCTGGGACTACGCTTCAGGGACCCAGTACTTC
TRBV7-2	TRBJ2-5	.	few	CASSRNLGGETQYF	TGTGCCAGCAGCCGAAACCTAGGAGGAGAGACCCAGTACTTC
TRBV2	TRBJ1-5	.	.	CASTEWGGVGQPQHF	TGTGCCAGCACCGAATGGGGGGGCGTGGGTCAGCCCCAGCATTTT
TRBV20-1	TRBJ1-1	.	few	CSARGDTANTEAFF	TGCAGTGCTAGGGGGGACACCGCGAACACTGAAGCTTTCTTT
TRBV7-9	TRBJ1-5	TRBD1	many	CASSFGQDEQPQHF	TGTGCCAGCAGCTTCGGACAGGACGAGCAGCCCCAGCATTTT
TRBV4-2	TRBJ2-1	.	many	CASSQDTARNEQFF	TGTGCCAGCAGCCAAGATACGGCGCGCAATGAGCAGTTCTTC
TRBV5-1	TRBJ2-4	TRBD1	many	CASSLEGAVAKNIQYF	TGCGCCAGCAGCTTAGAGGGGGCGGTGGCCAAAAACATTCAGTACTTC